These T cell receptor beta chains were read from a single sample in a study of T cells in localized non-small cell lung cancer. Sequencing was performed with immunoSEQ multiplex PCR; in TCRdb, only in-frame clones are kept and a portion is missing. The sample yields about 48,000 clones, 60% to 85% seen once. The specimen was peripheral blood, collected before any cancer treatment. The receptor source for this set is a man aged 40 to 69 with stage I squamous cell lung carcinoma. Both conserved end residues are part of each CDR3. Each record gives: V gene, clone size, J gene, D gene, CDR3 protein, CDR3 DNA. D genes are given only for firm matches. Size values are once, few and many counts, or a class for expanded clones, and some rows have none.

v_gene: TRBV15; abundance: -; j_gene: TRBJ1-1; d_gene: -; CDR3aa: CATSRAQVVNTEAFF; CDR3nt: TGTGCCACCAGCAGAGCACAGGTCGTGAACACTGAAGCTTTCTTT
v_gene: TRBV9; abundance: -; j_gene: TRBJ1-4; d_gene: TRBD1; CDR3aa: CASSGQDREKLFF; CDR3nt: TGTGCCAGCAGTGGACAGGATCGGGAAAAACTGTTTTTT
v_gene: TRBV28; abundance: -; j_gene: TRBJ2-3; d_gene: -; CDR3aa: CASSPTLGGSSGGTQYF; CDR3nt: TGTGCCAGCAGTCCTACTTTGGGGGGCTCTAGCGGCGGTACGCAGTATTTT
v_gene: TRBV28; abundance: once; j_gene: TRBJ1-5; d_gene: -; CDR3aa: CASSLTRAGRIQPQHF; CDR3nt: TGTGCCAGCAGTTTGACCAGGGCAGGCCGAATTCAGCCCCAGCATTTT
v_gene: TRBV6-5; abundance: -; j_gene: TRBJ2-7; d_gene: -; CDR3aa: CATASGQFNSYEQYF; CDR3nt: TGTGCCACCGCCTCGGGGCAATTTAACTCCTACGAGCAGTACTTC
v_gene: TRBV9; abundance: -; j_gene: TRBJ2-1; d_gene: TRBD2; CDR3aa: CASSRRTSGATFPTEQFF; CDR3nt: TGTGCCAGCAGCCGCAGGACTAGCGGGGCCACTTTCCCCACTGAGCAGTTCTTC
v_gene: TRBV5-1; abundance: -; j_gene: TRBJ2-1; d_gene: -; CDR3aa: CASSLFGDNEQFF; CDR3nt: TGCGCCAGCAGCTTGTTCGGGGACAATGAGCAGTTCTTC
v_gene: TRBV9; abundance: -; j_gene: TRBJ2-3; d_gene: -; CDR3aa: CASSVGTGTITDTQYF; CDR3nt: TGTGCCAGCAGCGTAGGGACCGGGACGATCACAGATACGCAGTATTTT
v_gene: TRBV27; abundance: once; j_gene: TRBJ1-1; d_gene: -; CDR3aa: CASSLEGSLNTEAFF; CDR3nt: TGTGCCAGCAGTTTAGAAGGCAGCTTGAACACTGAAGCTTTCTTT
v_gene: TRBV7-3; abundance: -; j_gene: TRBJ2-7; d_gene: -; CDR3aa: CASSLMLQGRFGRKQYEQYF; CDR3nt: TGTGCCAGCAGCTTAATGTTGCAGGGCCGGTTTGGGAGGAAGCAATACGAGCAGTACTTC
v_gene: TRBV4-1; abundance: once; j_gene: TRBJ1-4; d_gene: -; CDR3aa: CASSQWGVEKLFF; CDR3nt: TGCGCCAGCAGCCAATGGGGGGTGGAAAAACTGTTTTTT
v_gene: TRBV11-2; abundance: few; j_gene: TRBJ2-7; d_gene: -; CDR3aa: CASSFSDGGEQYF; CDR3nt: TGTGCCAGCAGCTTTTCAGACGGGGGCGAGCAGTACTTC
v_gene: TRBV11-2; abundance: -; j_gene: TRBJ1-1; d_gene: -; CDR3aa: CASSLAAGTREAFF; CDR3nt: TGTGCCAGCAGCTTGGCGGCCGGGACACGTGAAGCTTTCTTT
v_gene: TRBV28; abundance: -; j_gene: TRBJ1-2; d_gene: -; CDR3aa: CASSLSQDYGYTF; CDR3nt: TGTGCCAGCAGTTTATCACAGGACTATGGCTACACCTTC
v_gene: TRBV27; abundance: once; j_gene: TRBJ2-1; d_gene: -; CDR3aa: CASSLSPGLSYNEQFF; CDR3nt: TGTGCCAGCAGTTTATCTCCAGGGCTATCCTACAATGAGCAGTTCTTC
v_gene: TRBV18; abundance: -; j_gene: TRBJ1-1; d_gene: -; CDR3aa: CASSPEPSGVAFF; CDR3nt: TGTGCCAGCTCACCTGAACCATCAGGGGTAGCTTTCTTT
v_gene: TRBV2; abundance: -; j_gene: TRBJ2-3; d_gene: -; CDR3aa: CASSEAREQYF; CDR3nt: TGTGCCAGCAGTGAAGCCCGGGAGCAGTATTTT
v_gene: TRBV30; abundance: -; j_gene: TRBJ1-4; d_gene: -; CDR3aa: CAWEWAGNEKLFF; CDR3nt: TGTGCCTGGGAATGGGCAGGGAATGAAAAACTGTTTTTT
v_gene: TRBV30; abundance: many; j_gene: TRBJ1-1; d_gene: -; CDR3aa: CAWRVSRNTEAFF; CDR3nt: TGTGCCTGGAGGGTATCCCGGAACACTGAAGCTTTCTTT
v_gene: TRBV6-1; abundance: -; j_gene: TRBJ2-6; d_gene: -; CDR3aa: CASSDRVSGANVLTF; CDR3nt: TGTGCCAGCAGTGACAGGGTATCTGGGGCCAACGTCCTGACTTTC
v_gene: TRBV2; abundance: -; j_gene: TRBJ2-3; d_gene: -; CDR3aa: CAGRRSVSLDTQYF; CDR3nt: TGTGCTGGGAGGAGGTCGGTTAGCTTGGATACGCAGTATTTT